This TCR beta chain is from a study of T cells after yellow fever vaccination. V lost 3 bases and J lost 1; bases outside the gene matches: 2. CDR3 length: 14 residues. Germline V lookup: CDR1 SEHNR, CDR2 FQNEAQ (reference sequence). TCRdb analysed the 5' RACE reads with MiXCR anew, one entry per CDR3 protein. The sample records fewer than 650,000 distinct CDR3 sequences, roughly a fifth being singletons. This clonotype came up many times. Sample: PBMCs, taken 21 days after the first yellow fever vaccination. This TCR derives from a young man who received the YFV17D yellow fever vaccine. J is TRBJ2-7 and V is TRBV7-9, with 8 bases matching TRBD2. The CDR3 DNA sequence: TGTGCCAGCAGCTTGGGCGGGGGGTCCTACGAGCAGTACTTC. Residues: CASSLGGGSYEQYF. Full variable domain (missing parts from reference TRBV7-9 and TRBJ2-7): DTGVSQNPRHKITKRGQNVTFRCDPISEHNRLYWYRQTLGQGPEFLTYFQNEAQLEKSRLLSDRFSAERPKGSFSTLEIQRTEQGDSAMYLCASSLGGGSYEQYFGPGTRLTVT.